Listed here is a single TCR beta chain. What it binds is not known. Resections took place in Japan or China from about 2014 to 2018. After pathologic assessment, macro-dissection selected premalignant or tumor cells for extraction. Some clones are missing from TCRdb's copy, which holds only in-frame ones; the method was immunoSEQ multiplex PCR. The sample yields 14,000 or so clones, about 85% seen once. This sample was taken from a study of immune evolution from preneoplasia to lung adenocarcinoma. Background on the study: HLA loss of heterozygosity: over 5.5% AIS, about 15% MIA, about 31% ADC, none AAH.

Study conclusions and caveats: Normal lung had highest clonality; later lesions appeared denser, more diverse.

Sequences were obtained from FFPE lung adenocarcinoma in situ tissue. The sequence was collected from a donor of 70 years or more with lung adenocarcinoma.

The CDR3 DNA follows: TGCGCCAGCAGCCAAGAACGGGACTTAGGGGCGCAGTATTTT. It yields the protein CASSQERDLGAQYF. The rearrangement joins TRBV4-3 to TRBJ2-3; D is possibly TRBD2 (6 bases). CDR1 is LGHNA, CDR2 YSLEER, per germline. CDR3 size: 14 residues. Trimming took off 0 bases at V and 10 bases at J, with 14 bases between the two ends.